This T cell receptor (beta chain) was sequenced in a study of T cell responses to AZD1222 COVID-19 vaccine. This clone was observed once. As yet, its antigen is unknown. This CDR3 contains 14 residues. The V and J ends lost 0 bases and 2 bases respectively, with 9 bases between them. Germline loops: CDR1 SGHRS, CDR2 YFSETQ. Sequenced by immunoSEQ multiplex PCR; TCRdb stores in-frame clones only, minus some. The sample comprises about 110,000 clones, roughly 87% of which are singletons, and approximately 4.8% rests with the top ten. Whole-study results and caveats: White British people made up most donors, females outnumbered males, and clonal diversity was possibly underestimated. The number of AZD1222 recipients seropositive at baseline was only six. Nearly half of spike-specific TCRs reportedly target unmutated variant regions. The span of vaccine-associated CD4 TCRs extended across spike, with dominance at 160-218 and 743-854.

The chain carries TRBV5-1 and TRBJ2-7, with TRBD1 as a possible D gene (5 bases). This receptor was taken from an adult who received the AZD1222 COVID-19 vaccine. The specimen comprised peripheral blood, sampled 28 days after the second AZD1222 dose. The CDR3 here is CASSLDRPTYEQYF. CDR3 in DNA: TGCGCCAGCAGCTTGGACAGGCCTACCTACGAGCAGTACTTC. Full variable domain (outside the CDR3, taken from reference TRBV5-1 and TRBJ2-7): KAGVTQTPRYLIKTRGQQVTLSCSPISGHRSVSWYQQTPGQGLQFLFEYFSETQRNKGNFPGRFSGRQFSNSRSEMNVSTLELGDSALYLCASSLDRPTYEQYFGPGTRLTVT.